Listed below are T cell receptor beta chains from one sample, sequenced in a study of T-cell reconstitution after alpha-beta-depleted transplantation in children. TCRdb redid the calling of the PCR reads with MiXCR, one entry per CDR3 protein. The data show 250,000 to 300,000 distinct CDR3 sequences, with 9.5% to 13% seen just once and roughly 7.1% held by the top ten. This specimen was PBMCs, taken before TCRalphabeta/CD19-depleted stem cell transplant. The receptors shown here come from a boy under three years old with acute myeloid leukemia, due to receive a stem cell transplant. CDR3s include the opening cysteine and the closing phenylalanine or tryptophan.

V,J,CDR3
TRBV4-3,TRBJ2-7,CASSQEGDRTYEQYF
TRBV5-1,TRBJ1-1,CASSTRDSFMNTEAFF
TRBV28,TRBJ1-1,CASSLGQFEAFF
TRBV5-1,TRBJ2-1,CASSLAGAVNEQFF
TRBV6-6,TRBJ2-5,CASSYLRVLVF
TRBV7-2,TRBJ1-2,CASSLVEGWNYGYTF
TRBV5-1,TRBJ2-3,CASSLRWDTTDTQYF
TRBV4-3,TRBJ2-7,CASSQERGQGAYEQYF
TRBV4-3,TRBJ1-2,CASSQDAGLGYGYTF
TRBV3-1,TRBJ2-7,CASSRPGLAGGEQYF
TRBV5-1,TRBJ2-1,CASSLLPSGTSGSSYNEQFF
TRBV29-1,TRBJ2-3,CSVGTGVSTDTQYF
TRBV20-1,TRBJ1-1,CSAREPGQELEAFF
TRBV28,TRBJ1-2,CASTYPRGGYGYTF
TRBV29-1,TRBJ2-3,CSVGGRHTDTQYF
TRBV7-2,TRBJ2-5,CASGQTAYRTQYF
TRBV5-5,TRBJ1-1,CASSADRGTEAFF
TRBV12-3/TRBV12-4,TRBJ2-7,CASSFSSGSNEQYF
TRBV12-3/TRBV12-4,TRBJ2-7,CASSLRTGKFSYEQYF
TRBV15,TRBJ1-3,CATSSDSFSGNTIYF
TRBV5-1,TRBJ2-7,CASSAPRTSGGPSGFYEQYF
TRBV28,TRBJ2-5,CASSSPGTGEYQETQYF
TRBV10-3,TRBJ2-7,CAISSTGDYEQYF
TRBV7-2,TRBJ2-7,CASSLEQFIYEQYF
TRBV9,TRBJ2-2,CASSIRQGGTGELFF
TRBV15,TRBJ2-5,CATSWTGRETQYF
TRBV12-3/TRBV12-4,TRBJ1-2,CASSPRRATFFNYGYTF
TRBV10-3,TRBJ2-6,CAISEPKGANVLTF
TRBV27,TRBJ1-6,CASSLAVRGNSPLHF
TRBV20-1,TRBJ2-7,CSATSGTGSYEQYF
TRBV4-2,TRBJ2-2,CASSPGDRVKRELFF
TRBV28,TRBJ2-7,CASSFGERGNYEQYF
TRBV7-6,TRBJ2-7,CASSLVQGNYEQYF
TRBV29-1,TRBJ1-1,CSVSSWNTEAFF
TRBV6-2/TRBV6-3,TRBJ2-1,CASLPGRSYNEPFF
TRBV10-3,TRBJ2-7,CAISVNSGGEEQYF